This TCR beta chain was recorded in a study of T cells in Graves' hyperthyroidism and ophthalmopathy. Study conclusions and caveats: Among clonotypes expanded in thyroid above 0.001, most were also found in blood.

This clonotype was counted many times. Its cognate antigen is unknown. Amplification yielded TCR beta CDR3 regions, with RNA transcripts as the source. Initially, a first-round RT-PCR of the TCR CDR3 employed the HTBI primer set. A single record per CDR3 protein comes from TCRdb applying MiXCR to the multiplex PCR reads. Of approximately 510,000 distinct CDR3 sequences listed, 46% are singletons. The study excluded patients with uncontrolled infection, other autoimmune disease, pregnancy or lactation. Sequencing was performed on peripheral blood or thyroid tissue (not recorded which). The clonotype comes from an adult woman with Graves' disease, either hyperthyroidism or ophthalmopathy (not recorded which).

The chain's CDR3 is CASSLAETYQETQYF. In DNA, the CDR3 is TGTGCCAGCAGCTTAGCCGAGACCTATCAAGAGACCCAGTACTTC. The chain couples TRBV7-9 to TRBJ2-5; D unclear. The V gene lost 0 bases and the J gene lost 2 bases, with 10 bases spanning the gap. Germline CDR1 reads SEHNR; CDR2 reads FQNEAQ (reference sequence). The CDR3 covers 15 residues.